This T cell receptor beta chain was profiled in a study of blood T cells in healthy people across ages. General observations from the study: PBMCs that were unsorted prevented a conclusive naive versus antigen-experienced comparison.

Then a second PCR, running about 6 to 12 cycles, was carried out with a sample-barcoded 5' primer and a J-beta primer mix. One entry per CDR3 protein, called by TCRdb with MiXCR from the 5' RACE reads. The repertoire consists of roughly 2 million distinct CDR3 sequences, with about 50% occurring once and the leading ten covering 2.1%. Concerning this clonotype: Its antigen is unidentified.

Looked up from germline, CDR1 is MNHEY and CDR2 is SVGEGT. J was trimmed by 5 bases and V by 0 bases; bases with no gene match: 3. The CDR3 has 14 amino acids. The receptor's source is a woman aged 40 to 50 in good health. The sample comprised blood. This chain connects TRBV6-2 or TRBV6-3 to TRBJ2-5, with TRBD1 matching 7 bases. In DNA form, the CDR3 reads TGTGCCAGCAGTTACTCGAACAGGGGCGAGACCCAGTACTTC. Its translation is CASSYSNRGETQYF.